This entry lists 2 T cell receptor beta chains sequenced from one sample in a study of technical replicates of blood from a few donors. Produced via immunoSEQ multiplex PCR; TCRdb's table is partial and in-frame only. The profile shows roughly 68,000 clones, around 91% of them singletons. Material: T cells isolated from PBMCs. The receptors originated from a human donor in good health.

The chain uses TRBV28 and TRBJ2-2, with 8 bases matching TRBD1. Germline V gene data show CDR1 as MDHEN and CDR2 as SYDVKM. This CDR3 contains 15 residues. The trim removed 9 bases at V and 1 base at J, leaving 7 bases unmatched. CDR3: CASREGTGNTGELFF. The CDR3 coding sequence is TGTGCCAGTCGCGAAGGGACAGGGAACACCGGGGAGCTGTTTTTT.

This chain uses TRBV20-1 with TRBJ1-2; the D gene is possibly TRBD1 (5 bases). The CDR3 loop spans 10 amino acids. CDR1 and CDR2 (germline): DFQATT, SNEGSKA (reference sequence). The CDR3 DNA follows: TGCAGGACAGATTCCTATGGCTACACCTTC. It is translated as CRTDSYGYTF.